These T cell receptor beta chains were read from a single sample in a study of graft-versus-host responses after intestinal transplantation. The data were produced by immunoSEQ multiplex PCR, yet TCRdb's version contains in-frame clones alone and is incomplete. Among 15,000 or so clones, about 33% were seen once, and the ten largest hold about 4%. Material: alloreactive CD4+ T cells from a mixed lymphocyte reaction culture, obtained before intestinal transplant. Source of these receptors: a human patient who received an intestinal transplant. CDR3s include the opening cysteine and the closing phenylalanine or tryptophan. D genes are given only for firm matches. Size values are once, few and many counts, or a class for expanded clones, and some rows have none.

>medium-sized|TRBJ1-4|TRBV18|NA
TGTGCCAGCTCACCACGGACAACTGAAAAACTGTTTTTT
CASSPRTTEKLFF
>few|TRBJ2-1|TRBV2|NA
TGTGCCAGCAGTACCCGCACCGTAAGTTCCGGTACTGAGCAGTTCTTC
CASSTRTVSSGTEQFF
>few|TRBJ1-2|TRBV5-6|NA
TGTGCCAGCAGCTTGTTATCCGTAAACTATGGCTACACCTTC
CASSLLSVNYGYTF
>medium-sized|TRBJ1-6|TRBV19|NA
TGTGCCAGTAGTATGAGCAGGCTGGATTCACCCCTCCACTTT
CASSMSRLDSPLHF
>few|TRBJ2-7|TRBV7-2|TRBD1
TGTGCCAGCAGCCGTACCGGGACAGGGTCCCACGAGCAGTACTTC
CASSRTGTGSHEQYF
>NA|TRBJ2-2|TRBV6-6|TRBD1
TGTGCCAGCAGTTCCATGACAGGGTTTGGCGGGGAGCTGTTTTTT
CASSSMTGFGGELFF
>few|TRBJ2-2|TRBV10-3|NA
TGTGCCATCAGTGAGTCTTCGAACACCGGGGAGCTGTTTTTT
CAISESSNTGELFF
>NA|TRBJ2-1|TRBV18|NA
TGTGCCAGCTCAAACCCTGTGAGCTCCTACAATGAGCAGTTCTTC
CASSNPVSSYNEQFF
>few|TRBJ2-3|TRBV6-5|TRBD2
TGTGCCTCCCGGCCGGGGGGACGCACAGATACGCAGTATTTT
CASRPGGRTDTQYF
>few|TRBJ1-5|TRBV12-5|TRBD1
TGTGCTAGTGGTTTGGGGGACAGGTTATTGGGGCATAGTCTGAATCAGCCCCAGCATTTT
CASGLGDRLLGHSLNQPQHF
>NA|TRBJ1-2|TRBV19|NA
TGTGCCAGTAGTCGAGGGAAGGATGGCTACACCTTC
CASSRGKDGYTF
>NA|TRBJ1-1|TRBV7-2|TRBD1
TGTGCCAGCAGCTTAGCAGGGGGCCGGAACACTGAAGCTTTCTTT
CASSLAGGRNTEAFF
>few|TRBJ1-2|TRBV4-1|NA
TGCGCCAGCAGCCAAGATCCCGGGAACTATGGCTACACCTTC
CASSQDPGNYGYTF
>NA|TRBJ2-2|TRBV7-3|TRBD2
TGTGCCAGCAGCCAATGGACTAGCGGGAGGGGCGGGGAGCTGTTTTTT
CASSQWTSGRGGELFF
>NA|TRBJ2-7|TRBV7-9|TRBD1
TGTGCCAGCAGCTTCCGGGACAGGGTCTACGAGCAGTACTTC
CASSFRDRVYEQYF
>few|TRBJ2-2|TRBV9|TRBD2
TGTGCCAGCAGCGCCGGACTAGCGGGAGTGGGTGTTGCCGGGGAGCTGTTTTTT
CASSAGLAGVGVAGELFF
>medium-sized|TRBJ2-7|TRBV11-2|NA
TGTGCCAGCAGCTGGACCTATACCTACGAGCAGTACTTC
CASSWTYTYEQYF
>NA|TRBJ2-3|TRBV6-5|TRBD1
TGTGCCAGCAGCGGGACAGCTTCTAGCACAGATACGCAGTATTTT
CASSGTASSTDTQYF
>NA|TRBJ2-7|TRBV2|NA
TGTGCCAGCAGTGAAGGGGGGGCTTACTCCTACGAGCAGTACTTC
CASSEGGAYSYEQYF
>NA|TRBJ1-2|TRBV11-1|NA
TGTGCCAGCAGCTTAGGACAGCGACACTATGGCTACACCTTC
CASSLGQRHYGYTF
>few|TRBJ2-6|TRBV5-5|NA
TGTGCCAGCAGCGCTATAAGCGGGGCCAACGTCCTGACTTTC
CASSAISGANVLTF
>NA|TRBJ2-3|TRBV7-6|TRBD1
TGTGCCAGCAGCTCGAGACAGGGCCTTAGCACAGATACGCAGTATTTT
CASSSRQGLSTDTQYF
>medium-sized|TRBJ2-7|TRBV18|NA
TGTGCCACGTCGGGCTCCTCCTACGAGCAGTACTTC
CATSGSSYEQYF
>medium-sized|TRBJ1-3|TRBV6-6|NA
TGTGCCAGCAGTCCCACCAGGACAGCTGGAAACACCATATATTTT
CASSPTRTAGNTIYF
>NA|TRBJ1-4|TRBV5-4|NA
TGTGCCAGCAGCGTACAGGGAGGTGAAAAACTGTTTTTT
CASSVQGGEKLFF
>NA|TRBJ1-5|TRBV7-2|TRBD1
TGTGCCAGCAGCCAGACAGGGACGCGCAATCAGCCCCAGCATTTT
CASSQTGTRNQPQHF
>NA|TRBJ2-7|TRBV6-5|NA
TGTGCCAGCAGTTCCAGGGACACCATATACGAGCAGTACTTC
CASSSRDTIYEQYF
>NA|TRBJ2-3|TRBV5-1|NA
TGCGCCAGCAGCCCTCAGGGTACAGATACGCAGTATTTT
CASSPQGTDTQYF
>medium-sized|TRBJ2-1|TRBV7-9|TRBD1
TGTGCCAGCAGCTTGGCAGGGGGCAATGAGCAGTTCTTC
CASSLAGGNEQFF
>once|TRBJ2-5|TRBV6-5|NA
TGTGCCAGCAGTTACTCGCGAGGGGAGACCCAGTACTTC
CASSYSRGETQYF
>NA|TRBJ2-3|TRBV11-2|NA
TGTGCCAGCAGCACCCACGGACCTAGCACAGATACGCAGTATTTT
CASSTHGPSTDTQYF
>NA|TRBJ2-3|TRBV5-1|NA
TGCGCCAGCAGCTTGGGGGGCTCCACAGATACGCAGTATTTT
CASSLGGSTDTQYF
>medium-sized|TRBJ2-1|TRBV5-4|NA
TGTGCCAGCAGCTTGGACAGGGCGAGCTCCTACAATGAGCAGTTCTTC
CASSLDRASSYNEQFF
>NA|TRBJ2-5|TRBV4-2|TRBD2
TGTGCCAGCAGCCAATTGACTAGCGGGGGGGCCGGTTCTAGGGGGACCCAGTACTTC
CASSQLTSGGAGSRGTQYF
>few|TRBJ2-7|TRBV18|NA
TGTGCCAGCTCCCTAGAACGGATTTACGAGCAGTACTTC
CASSLERIYEQYF
>NA|TRBJ1-3|TRBV15|TRBD1
TGTGCCACCAGGCTACAGGGGAGAAACACCATATATTTT
CATRLQGRNTIYF
>NA|TRBJ2-7|TRBV5-4|NA
TGTGCCCGCAGCTTGGGGGGGGCAGGGGGCTCCGAGCAGTACTTC
CARSLGGAGGSEQYF
>NA|TRBJ2-2|TRBV7-2|NA
TGTGCCAGCAGTATGTGGGGGGCCGTCCGTGGTCCCGGGGAGCTGTTTTTT
CASSMWGAVRGPGELFF
>few|TRBJ2-5|TRBV7-6|NA
TGTGCCAGCAGCTTATCACGTGGGCAAGAGACCCAGTACTTC
CASSLSRGQETQYF
>medium-sized|TRBJ1-3|TRBV5-1|NA
TGCGCCAGCAGCTTGGCCGGAGGGGTCCACTCTGGAAACACCATATATTTT
CASSLAGGVHSGNTIYF
>NA|TRBJ1-4|TRBV9|NA
TGTGCCAGCAGCGTAGCCGTGGCCACTAATGAAAAACTGTTTTTT
CASSVAVATNEKLFF